This TCR beta chain was sequenced in a study of blood T cell repertoires in COVID-19. Turning to the study itself: Both acute and convalescent COVID-19 samples were obtained from the United States, Italy and Spain. T cells, B-cell-depleted T cells, or PBMCs provided the cDNA or gDNA that served as material.

As originally analysed: Using reference gene primer amplification, nucleated cell counts were estimated. Assay used: immunoSEQ multiplex PCR; TCRdb lists only in-frame clones, some missing. V, J and clone size are taken as reported in that table, and D and trimming were inferred from the DNA itself. The top ten clones hold roughly 5.6% of a sample with about 200,000 clones, about four fifths of them seen once. Germline V CDR1 and CDR2: MGHRA, YSYEKL. With 3 bases removed from V and 9 bases from J, the gap between germline ends came to 15 bases. The CDR3 runs 15 residues. Followed longitudinally, the Seattle patients had been enrolled during active infection.

This chain connects TRBV4-1 to TRBJ1-6; D might be TRBD1 (6 bases). The material sequenced was peripheral blood. The receptor was derived from a woman between 40 and 55 years old with COVID-19, enrolled during active disease. The CDR3 sequence: CASSQLQGTVSPLHF. CDR3 bases: TGCGCCAGCAGCCAGCTACAGGGAACTGTTTCACCCCTCCACTTT.